This paragraph covers one T cell receptor (beta chain) sequence. The source of the sample is a study of cytomegalovirus exposure and HLA in healthy donors. Primers included in the PCR were 60 Vbeta and 13 Jbeta primers. Per the original data handling: A follow-up analysis tallied tens of millions of unique TCR beta chains, 8.5 million to 14 million shared. Repertoires were generated with immunoSEQ multiplex PCR, while TCRdb's copy carries only in-frame clones and drops some. Clonal size and the V and J genes are those of that table, whereas D and trimming came from the DNA. Of over 110,000 clones detected, 73% appear once; the ten largest clones hold over 1%. This cohort consisted of healthy bone marrow donors. The V gene end was trimmed by 0 bases and the J gene end by 1 base; junction bases not matched to a gene: 6. CDR1 SGHNT and CDR2 YYREEE come from the germline V gene (reference sequence). This CDR3 region has 17 residues.

Sequenced input: PBMCs. The chain combines TRBV5-4 with TRBJ1-1; 10 bases are a match to TRBD1. The receptor was isolated from a middle-aged woman in good health and CMV-seronegative. In DNA, the CDR3 is TGTGCCAGCAGCTTGGGACAGGGGGCACGAGGGAACACTGAAGCTTTCTTT. Translated, it gives CASSLGQGARGNTEAFF.